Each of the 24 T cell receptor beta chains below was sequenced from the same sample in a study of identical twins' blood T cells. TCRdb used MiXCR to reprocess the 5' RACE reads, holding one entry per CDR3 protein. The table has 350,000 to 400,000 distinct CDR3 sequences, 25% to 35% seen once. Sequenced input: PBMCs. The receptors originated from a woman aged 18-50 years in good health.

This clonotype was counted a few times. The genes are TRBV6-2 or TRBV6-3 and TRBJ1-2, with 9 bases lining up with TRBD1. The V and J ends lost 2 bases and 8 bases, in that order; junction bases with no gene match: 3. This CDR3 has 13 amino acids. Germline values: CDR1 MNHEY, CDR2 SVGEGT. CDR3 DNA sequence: TGTGCCAGCAGTTACGGGACAGGGATCGGCTACACCTTC. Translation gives CASSYGTGIGYTF.

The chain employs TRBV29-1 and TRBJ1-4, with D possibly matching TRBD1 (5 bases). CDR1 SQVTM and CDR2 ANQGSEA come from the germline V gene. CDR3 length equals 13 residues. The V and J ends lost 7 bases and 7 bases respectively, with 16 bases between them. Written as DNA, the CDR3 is TGCAGCGCCTTACGAGGGGAGGGTGAAAAACTGTTTTTT. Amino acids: CSALRGEGEKLFF.

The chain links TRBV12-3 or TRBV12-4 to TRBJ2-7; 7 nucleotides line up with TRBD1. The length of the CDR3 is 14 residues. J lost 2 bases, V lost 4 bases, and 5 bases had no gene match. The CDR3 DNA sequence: TGTGCCAGCAGTTCCTCGGACAGGACCTACGAGCAGTACTTC. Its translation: CASSSSDRTYEQYF.

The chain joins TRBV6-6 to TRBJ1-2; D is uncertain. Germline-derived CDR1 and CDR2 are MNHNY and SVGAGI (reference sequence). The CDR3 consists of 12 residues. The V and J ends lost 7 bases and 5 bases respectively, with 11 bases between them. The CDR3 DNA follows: TGTGCCAGCAACGGTTTAGGGTATGGCTACACCTTC. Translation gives CASNGLGYGYTF.

CDR3 nucleotides: TGCAGCGTTGAAGTCGGCACCTACGAGCAGTACTTC. Its translation: CSVEVGTYEQYF. The chain uses TRBV29-1 and TRBJ2-7, with unresolved D. V gave up 1 base and J gave up 2 bases, with 6 bases separating them. This CDR3 is 12 amino acids long. The V gene's germline CDR1 is SQVTM and CDR2 ANQGSEA.

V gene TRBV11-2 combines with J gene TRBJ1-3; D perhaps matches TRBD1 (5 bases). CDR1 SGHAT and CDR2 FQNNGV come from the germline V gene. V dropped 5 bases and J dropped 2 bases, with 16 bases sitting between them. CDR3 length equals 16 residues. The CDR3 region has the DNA TGTGCCAGCAGCCCAGGGCCCCCTGGAACTGGAAACACCATATATTTT. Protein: CASSPGPPGTGNTIYF.

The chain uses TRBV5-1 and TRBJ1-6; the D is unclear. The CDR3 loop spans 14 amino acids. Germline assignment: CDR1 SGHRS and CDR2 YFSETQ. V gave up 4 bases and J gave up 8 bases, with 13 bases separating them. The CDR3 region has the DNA TGCGCCAGCAGCCCCGGACTGGTCGATTCACCCCTCCACTTT. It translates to CASSPGLVDSPLHF. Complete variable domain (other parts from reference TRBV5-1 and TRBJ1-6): KAGVTQTPRYLIKTRGQQVTLSCSPISGHRSVSWYQQTPGQGLQFLFEYFSETQRNKGNFPGRFSGRQFSNSRSEMNVSTLELGDSALYLCASSPGLVDSPLHFGNGTRLTVT.

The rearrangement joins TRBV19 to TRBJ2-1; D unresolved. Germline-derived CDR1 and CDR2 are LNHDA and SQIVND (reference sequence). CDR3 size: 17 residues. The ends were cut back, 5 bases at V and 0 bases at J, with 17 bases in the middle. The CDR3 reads CASSPGPRLDSYNEQFF. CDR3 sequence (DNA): TGTGCCAGTAGTCCTGGACCACGCCTAGACTCCTACAATGAGCAGTTCTTC.

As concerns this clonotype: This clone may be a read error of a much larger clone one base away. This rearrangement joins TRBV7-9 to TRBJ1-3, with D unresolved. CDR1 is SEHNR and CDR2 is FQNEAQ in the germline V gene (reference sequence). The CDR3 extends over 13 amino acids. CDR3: CASSYIIGSTIYF. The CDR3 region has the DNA TGTGCCAGCAGCTACATCATTGGAAGCACCATATATTTT.

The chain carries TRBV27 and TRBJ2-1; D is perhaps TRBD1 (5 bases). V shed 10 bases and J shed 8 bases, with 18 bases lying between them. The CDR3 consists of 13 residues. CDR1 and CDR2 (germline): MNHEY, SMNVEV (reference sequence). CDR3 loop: CATSTSTGYEQFF. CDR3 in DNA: TGTGCCACTTCCACCTCCACAGGTTATGAGCAGTTCTTC.

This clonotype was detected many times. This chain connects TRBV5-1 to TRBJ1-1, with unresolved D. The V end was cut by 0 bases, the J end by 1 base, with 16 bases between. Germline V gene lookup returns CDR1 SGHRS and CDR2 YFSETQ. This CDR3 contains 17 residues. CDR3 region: CASSLAGIGVSNTEAFF. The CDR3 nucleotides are TGCGCCAGCAGCTTGGCCGGTATTGGTGTATCGAACACTGAAGCTTTCTTT.

The DNA of the CDR3 is TGTGCCAGCAGCTTCCCGGACAGTCCCAATGAGCAGTTCTTC. Its translation: CASSFPDSPNEQFF. The chain combines TRBV7-9 with TRBJ2-1, with D possibly TRBD1 on 6 matching bases. Per the germline V gene, CDR1 is SEHNR and CDR2 is FQNEAQ (reference sequence). The CDR3 has 14 amino acids. V was trimmed by 3 bases and J by 6 bases, leaving 12 bases between them.

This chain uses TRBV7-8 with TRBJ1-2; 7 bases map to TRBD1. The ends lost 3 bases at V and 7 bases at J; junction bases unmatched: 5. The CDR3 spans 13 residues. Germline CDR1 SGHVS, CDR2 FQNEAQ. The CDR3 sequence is CASSFNRGAGYTF. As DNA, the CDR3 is TGTGCCAGCAGCTTTAACAGGGGTGCTGGCTACACCTTC. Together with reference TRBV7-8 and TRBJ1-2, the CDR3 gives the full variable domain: GAGVSQSPRYKVAKRGQDVALRCDPISGHVSLFWYQQALGQGPEFLTYFQNEAQLDKSGLPSDRFFAERPEGSVSTLKIQRTQQEDSAVYLCASSFNRGAGYTFGSGTRLTVV.

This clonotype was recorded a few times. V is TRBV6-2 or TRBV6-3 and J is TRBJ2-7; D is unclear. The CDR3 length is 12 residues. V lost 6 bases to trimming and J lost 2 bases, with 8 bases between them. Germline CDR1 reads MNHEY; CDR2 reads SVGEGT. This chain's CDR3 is CASSQQPYEQYF. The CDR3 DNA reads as TGTGCCAGCAGCCAACAGCCCTACGAGCAGTACTTC.

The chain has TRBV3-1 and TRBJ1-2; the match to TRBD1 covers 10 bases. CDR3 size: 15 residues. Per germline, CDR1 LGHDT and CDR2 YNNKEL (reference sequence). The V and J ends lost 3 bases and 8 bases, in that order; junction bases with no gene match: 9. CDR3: CASSQTGTGEKGYTF. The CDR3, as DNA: TGTGCCAGCAGCCAGACCGGGACAGGGGAAAAGGGCTACACCTTC.

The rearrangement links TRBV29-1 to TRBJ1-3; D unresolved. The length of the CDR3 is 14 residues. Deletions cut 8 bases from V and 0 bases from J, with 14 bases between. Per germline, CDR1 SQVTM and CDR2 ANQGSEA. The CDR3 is CSSTMSYSGNTIYF. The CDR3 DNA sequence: TGCAGCAGCACGATGTCCTACTCTGGAAACACCATATATTTT.

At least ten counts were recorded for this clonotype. CDR3 protein: CASEETGRDTEAFF. The CDR3 bases are TGTGCTAGTGAGGAGACAGGCCGCGACACTGAAGCTTTCTTT. The chain links TRBV12-5 to TRBJ1-1, with D possibly matching TRBD1 (6 bases). Trimming took off 7 bases at V and 3 bases at J, with 15 bases between the two ends. The CDR3 contains 14 residues. From germline, CDR1 is LGHNT and CDR2 FRNRAP.

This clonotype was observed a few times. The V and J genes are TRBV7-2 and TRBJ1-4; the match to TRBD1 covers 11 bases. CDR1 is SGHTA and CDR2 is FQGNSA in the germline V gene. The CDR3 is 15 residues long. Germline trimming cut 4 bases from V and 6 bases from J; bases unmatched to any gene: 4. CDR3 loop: CASSYRTGGDEKLFF. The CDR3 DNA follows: TGTGCCAGCAGCTACCGGACAGGGGGCGATGAAAAACTGTTTTTT.

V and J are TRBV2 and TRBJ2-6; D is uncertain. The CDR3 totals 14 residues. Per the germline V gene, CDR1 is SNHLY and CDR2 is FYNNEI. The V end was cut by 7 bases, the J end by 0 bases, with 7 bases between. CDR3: CASTLPSGANVLTF. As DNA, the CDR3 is TGTGCCAGCACGCTTCCCTCTGGGGCCAACGTCCTGACTTTC.

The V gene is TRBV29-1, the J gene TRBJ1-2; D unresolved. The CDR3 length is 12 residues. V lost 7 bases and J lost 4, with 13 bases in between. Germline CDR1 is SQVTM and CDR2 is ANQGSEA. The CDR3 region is CSGLQSIYGYTF. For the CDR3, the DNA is TGCAGCGGGCTACAGAGTATCTATGGCTACACCTTC.

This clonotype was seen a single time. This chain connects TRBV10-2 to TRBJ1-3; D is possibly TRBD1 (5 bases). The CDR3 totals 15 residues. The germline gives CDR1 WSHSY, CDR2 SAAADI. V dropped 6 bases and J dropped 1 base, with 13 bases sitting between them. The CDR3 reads CASRQVRGSGNTIYF. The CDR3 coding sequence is TGCGCCAGCAGACAGGTTCGCGGTTCTGGAAACACCATATATTTT.

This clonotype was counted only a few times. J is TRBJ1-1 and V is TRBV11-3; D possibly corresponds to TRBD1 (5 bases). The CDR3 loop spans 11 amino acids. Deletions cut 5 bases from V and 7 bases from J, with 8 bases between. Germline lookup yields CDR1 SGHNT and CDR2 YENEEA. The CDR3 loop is CASSPTGEAFF. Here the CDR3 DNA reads TGTGCCAGCAGCCCAACAGGTGAAGCTTTCTTT.

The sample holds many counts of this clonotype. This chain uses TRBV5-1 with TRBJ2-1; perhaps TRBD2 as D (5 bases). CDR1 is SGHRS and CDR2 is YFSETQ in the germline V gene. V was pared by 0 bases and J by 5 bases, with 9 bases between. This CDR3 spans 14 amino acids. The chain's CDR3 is CASSLVAGDNEQFF. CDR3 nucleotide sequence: TGCGCCAGCAGCTTGGTTGCGGGCGACAATGAGCAGTTCTTC. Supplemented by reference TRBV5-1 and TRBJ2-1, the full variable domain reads KAGVTQTPRYLIKTRGQQVTLSCSPISGHRSVSWYQQTPGQGLQFLFEYFSETQRNKGNFPGRFSGRQFSNSRSEMNVSTLELGDSALYLCASSLVAGDNEQFFGPGTRLTVL.

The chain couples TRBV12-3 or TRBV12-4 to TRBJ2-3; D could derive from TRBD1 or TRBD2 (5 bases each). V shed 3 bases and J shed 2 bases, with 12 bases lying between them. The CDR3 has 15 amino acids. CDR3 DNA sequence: TGTGCCAGCAGTTTCGCGTGGGGGTCCACAGATACGCAGTATTTT. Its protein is CASSFAWGSTDTQYF.